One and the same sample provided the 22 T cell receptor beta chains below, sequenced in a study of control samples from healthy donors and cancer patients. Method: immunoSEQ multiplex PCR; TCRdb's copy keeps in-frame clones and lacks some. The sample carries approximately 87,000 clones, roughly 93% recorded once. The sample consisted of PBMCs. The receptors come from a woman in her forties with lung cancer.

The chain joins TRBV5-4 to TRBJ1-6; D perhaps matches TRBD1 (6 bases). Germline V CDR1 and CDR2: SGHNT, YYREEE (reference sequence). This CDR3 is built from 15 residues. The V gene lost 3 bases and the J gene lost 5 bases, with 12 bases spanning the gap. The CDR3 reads CASSSGQSDNSPLHF. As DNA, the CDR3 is TGTGCCAGCAGCTCAGGACAGAGCGATAATTCACCCCTCCACTTT.

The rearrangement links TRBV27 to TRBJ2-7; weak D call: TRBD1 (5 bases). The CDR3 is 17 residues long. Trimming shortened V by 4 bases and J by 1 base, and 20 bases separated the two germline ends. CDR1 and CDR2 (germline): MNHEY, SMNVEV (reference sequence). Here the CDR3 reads CASSSPPRQFRSYEQYF. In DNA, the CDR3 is TGTGCCAGCAGTTCCCCGCCAAGACAGTTCCGATCCTACGAGCAGTACTTC.

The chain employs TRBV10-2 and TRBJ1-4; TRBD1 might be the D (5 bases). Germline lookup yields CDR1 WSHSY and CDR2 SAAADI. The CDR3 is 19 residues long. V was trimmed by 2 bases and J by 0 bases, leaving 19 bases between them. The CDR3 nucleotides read TGCGCCAGCAGTGAGGCCCTTCCGACAGCGAAGGCAACTAATGAAAAACTGTTTTTT. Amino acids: CASSEALPTAKATNEKLFF.

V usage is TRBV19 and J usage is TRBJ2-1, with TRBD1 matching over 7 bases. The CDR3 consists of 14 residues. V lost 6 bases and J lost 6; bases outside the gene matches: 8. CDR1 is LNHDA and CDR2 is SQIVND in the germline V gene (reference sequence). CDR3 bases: TGTGCCAGTAGAGAAGACAGGGCGGCCAATGAGCAGTTCTTC. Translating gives CASREDRAANEQFF.

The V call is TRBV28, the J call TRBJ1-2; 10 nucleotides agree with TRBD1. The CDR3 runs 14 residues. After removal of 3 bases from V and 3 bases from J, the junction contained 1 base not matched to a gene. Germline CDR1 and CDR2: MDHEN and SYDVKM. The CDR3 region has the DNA TGTGCCAGCAGTTTGGGACAGGGGTACTATGGCTACACCTTC. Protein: CASSLGQGYYGYTF.

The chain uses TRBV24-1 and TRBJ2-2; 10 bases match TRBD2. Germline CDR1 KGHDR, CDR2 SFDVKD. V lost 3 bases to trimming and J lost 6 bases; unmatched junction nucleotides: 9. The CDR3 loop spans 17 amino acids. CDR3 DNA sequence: TGTGCCACCAGTGATGCTAGCGGGGGACGTCGATCCGGGGAGCTGTTTTTT. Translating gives CATSDASGGRRSGELFF.

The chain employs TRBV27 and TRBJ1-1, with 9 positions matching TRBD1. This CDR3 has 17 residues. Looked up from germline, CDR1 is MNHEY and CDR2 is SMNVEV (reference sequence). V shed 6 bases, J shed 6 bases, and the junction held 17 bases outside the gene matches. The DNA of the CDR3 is TGTGCCAGCAGCCCATTAATGCCGGGACAGGGTGAGCCTGAAGCTTTCTTT. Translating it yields CASSPLMPGQGEPEAFF.

The chain's CDR3 is CAIKDNYGYTF. The CDR3 DNA reads as TGTGCCATCAAGGACAACTATGGCTACACCTTC. The V gene is TRBV10-3, the J gene TRBJ1-2; no clear D. The V gene lost 7 bases and the J gene lost 2 bases, with 5 bases spanning the gap. The CDR3 spans 11 residues. Germline CDR1 is ENHRY and CDR2 is SYGVKD.

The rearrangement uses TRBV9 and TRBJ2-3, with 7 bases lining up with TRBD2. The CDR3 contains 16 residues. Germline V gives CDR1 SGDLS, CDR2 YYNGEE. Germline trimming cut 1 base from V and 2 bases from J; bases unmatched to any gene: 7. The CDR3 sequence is CASSVQTGGTTDTQYF. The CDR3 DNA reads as TGTGCCAGCAGCGTACAGACGGGGGGTACCACAGATACGCAGTATTTT.

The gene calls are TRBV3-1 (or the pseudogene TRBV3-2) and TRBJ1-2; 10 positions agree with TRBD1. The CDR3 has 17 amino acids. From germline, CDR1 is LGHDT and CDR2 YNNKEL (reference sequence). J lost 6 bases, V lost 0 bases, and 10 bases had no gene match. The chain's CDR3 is CASSQDSGTGEQNGYTF. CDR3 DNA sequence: TGTGCCAGCAGCCAAGATTCAGGGACAGGGGAGCAAAATGGCTACACCTTC.

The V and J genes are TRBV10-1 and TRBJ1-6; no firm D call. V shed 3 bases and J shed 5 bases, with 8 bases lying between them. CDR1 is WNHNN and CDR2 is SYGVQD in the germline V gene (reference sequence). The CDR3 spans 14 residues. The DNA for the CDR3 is TGCGCCAGCAGTGAAGGTCTGAATAATTCACCCCTCCACTTT. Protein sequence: CASSEGLNNSPLHF.

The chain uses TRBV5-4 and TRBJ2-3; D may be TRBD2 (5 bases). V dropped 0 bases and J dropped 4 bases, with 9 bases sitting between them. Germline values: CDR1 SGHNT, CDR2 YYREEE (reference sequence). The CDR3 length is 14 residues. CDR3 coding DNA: TGTGCCAGCAGCTTGGCCCCTAGCCCAGATACGCAGTATTTT. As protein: CASSLAPSPDTQYF.

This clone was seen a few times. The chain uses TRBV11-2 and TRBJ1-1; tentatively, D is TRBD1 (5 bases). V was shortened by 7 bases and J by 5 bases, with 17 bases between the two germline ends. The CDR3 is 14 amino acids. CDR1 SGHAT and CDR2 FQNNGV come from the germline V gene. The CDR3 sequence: CASTPRGGETEAFF. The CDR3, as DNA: TGTGCCAGCACCCCCCGGGGGGGGGAGACTGAAGCTTTCTTT.

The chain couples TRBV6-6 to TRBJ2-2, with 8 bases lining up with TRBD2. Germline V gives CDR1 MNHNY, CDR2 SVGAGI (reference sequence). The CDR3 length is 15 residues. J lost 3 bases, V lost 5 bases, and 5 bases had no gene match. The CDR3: CASSRGGTYTGELFF. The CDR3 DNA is TGTGCCAGCAGTCGCGGGGGGACCTACACCGGGGAGCTGTTTTTT.

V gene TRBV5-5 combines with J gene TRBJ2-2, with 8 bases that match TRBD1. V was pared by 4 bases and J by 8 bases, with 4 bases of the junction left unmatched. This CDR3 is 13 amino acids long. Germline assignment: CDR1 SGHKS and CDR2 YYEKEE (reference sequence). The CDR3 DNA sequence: TGTGCCAGCAGCCCGCAGGGGGCTGGGGAGCTGTTTTTT. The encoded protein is CASSPQGAGELFF.

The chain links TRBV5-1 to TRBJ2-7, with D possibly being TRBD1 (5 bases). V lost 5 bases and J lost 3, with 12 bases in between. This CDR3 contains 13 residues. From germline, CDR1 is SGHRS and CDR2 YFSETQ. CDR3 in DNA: TGCGCCAGCAGACGCGACAGTAACTACGAGCAGTACTTC. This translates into CASRRDSNYEQYF. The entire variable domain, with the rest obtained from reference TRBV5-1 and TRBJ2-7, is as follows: KAGVTQTPRYLIKTRGQQVTLSCSPISGHRSVSWYQQTPGQGLQFLFEYFSETQRNKGNFPGRFSGRQFSNSRSEMNVSTLELGDSALYLCASRRDSNYEQYFGPGTRLTVT.

In DNA, the CDR3 is TGTGCCAGCAGCAAACAGGTCCCGGAGACCCAGTACTTC. Its translation: CASSKQVPETQYF. The chain links TRBV5-8 to TRBJ2-5, with a tentative D call TRBD1 (5 bases). CDR1 and CDR2 from the germline V gene are SGHTS and YDEGEE. The germline V and J ends were trimmed by 4 bases and 5 bases, with 12 bases remaining between them. The CDR3 consists of 13 residues.

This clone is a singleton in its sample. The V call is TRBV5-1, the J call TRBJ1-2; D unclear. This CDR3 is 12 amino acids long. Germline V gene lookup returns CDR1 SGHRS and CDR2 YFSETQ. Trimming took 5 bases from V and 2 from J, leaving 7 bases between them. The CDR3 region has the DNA TGCGCCAGCAGGCTAGACAACTATGGCTACACCTTC. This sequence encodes CASRLDNYGYTF.

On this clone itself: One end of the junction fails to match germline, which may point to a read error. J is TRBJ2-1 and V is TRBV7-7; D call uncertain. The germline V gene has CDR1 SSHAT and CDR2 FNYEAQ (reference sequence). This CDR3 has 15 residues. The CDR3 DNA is TGTGCTAGCAGCCCAACAGAAGGCTCCTACAATGAGCAGTTCTTC. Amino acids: CASSPTEGSYNEQFF.

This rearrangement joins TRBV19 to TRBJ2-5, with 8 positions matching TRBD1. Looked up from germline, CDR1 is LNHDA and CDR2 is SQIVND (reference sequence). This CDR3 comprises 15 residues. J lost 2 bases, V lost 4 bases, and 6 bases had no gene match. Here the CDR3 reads CASSTGTGAQETQYF. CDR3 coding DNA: TGTGCCAGTAGTACAGGGACAGGCGCTCAAGAGACCCAGTACTTC.

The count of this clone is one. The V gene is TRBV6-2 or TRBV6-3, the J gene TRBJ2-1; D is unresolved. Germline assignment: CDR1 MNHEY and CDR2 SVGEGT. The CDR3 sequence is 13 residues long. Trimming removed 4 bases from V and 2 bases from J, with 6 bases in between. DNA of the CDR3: TGTGCCAGCAGTTTCCTCACCTACAATGAGCAGTTCTTC. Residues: CASSFLTYNEQFF.

The CDR3 sequence: CASSGDPGPTSGGYTF. The CDR3 DNA is TGTGCCAGCAGTGGGGATCCGGGTCCCACCTCTGGTGGCTACACCTTC. The chain combines TRBV6-1 with TRBJ1-2; D gene ambiguous. Germline V gene lookup returns CDR1 MNHNS and CDR2 SASEGT. Trimming shortened V by 4 bases and J by 7 bases, and 22 bases separated the two germline ends. This CDR3 region has 16 residues.